This T cell receptor beta chain was sequenced during a study of blood T cell repertoires in COVID-19. On the study more broadly: In each case, the material was cDNA or gDNA derived from T cells, B-cell-depleted T cells, or PBMCs.

V lost 0 bases and J 5 bases, leaving 4 bases between the germline ends. The CDR3 is made up of 12 amino acids. From germline, CDR1 is SGDLS and CDR2 YYNGEE. Original data processing: Reference gene primer amplification yielded estimated nucleated cell counts. Sequencing was performed with immunoSEQ multiplex PCR; in TCRdb, only in-frame clones are kept and a portion is missing. V and J calls and clone size are given by that table; D and trimming were obtained from the DNA. The table shows 250,000 to 300,000 clones, with about 90% occurring only once. The V gene is TRBV9, the J gene TRBJ2-3; no clear D gene. The source is a woman aged 25 to 39 with COVID-19, enrolled during active disease. Sequenced material: peripheral blood. Here the CDR3 DNA reads TGTGCCAGCAGCGTAGTCGGAGATACGCAGTATTTT. This sequence encodes CASSVVGDTQYF.